The rows below give T cell receptor beta chains drawn from one sample of a study of identical twins. TCRdb redid the calling of the 5' RACE reads with MiXCR, one entry per CDR3 protein. The table shows about 240,000 distinct CDR3 sequences, with about 11% occurring only once. The sample was memory T cells sorted from blood. These receptors came from a middle-aged man in good health. Each CDR3 is given with its conserved first and last residue. The D gene is left open where the match is weak. Rows give clone size only sometimes, using once, few, many, or a class for an expanded clone.

v_gene	j_gene	abundance	d_gene	CDR3nt	CDR3aa
TRBV11-2	TRBJ1-6	NA	TRBD1	TGTGCCAGCAGCTTAGATGGGGCAGGGGGGTTCTATAATTCACCCCTCCACTTT	CASSLDGAGGFYNSPLHF
TRBV5-1	TRBJ2-4	many	NA	TGCGCCAGCCCCCGCTTAGCCAAAAACATTCAGTACTTC	CASPRLAKNIQYF
TRBV5-1	TRBJ2-2	few	NA	TGCGCCAGCAGCTTGATCCGGGGACAAGGGGAGCTGTTTTTT	CASSLIRGQGELFF
TRBV5-5	TRBJ1-5	few	NA	TGTGCCAGCGCCTCGGGTTATGGGAATCAGCCCCAGCATTTT	CASASGYGNQPQHF
TRBV6-2/TRBV6-3	TRBJ2-7	few	NA	TGTGCCAGCAGTAAGACAGAGACCTACGAGCAGTACTTC	CASSKTETYEQYF
TRBV30	TRBJ2-2	NA	NA	TGTGCCTGGAGTCATTATGGCGGGGAGCTGTTTTTT	CAWSHYGGELFF
TRBV20-1	TRBJ1-5	many	TRBD1	TGCAGTGCTAGACGCAGGGACAGGGGGAATAGCAATCAGCCCCAGCATTTT	CSARRRDRGNSNQPQHF
TRBV7-2	TRBJ2-3	few	NA	TGTGCCAGCAGCTTAGAATCACAGGGTGGGGCGTATTTT	CASSLESQGGAYF
TRBV6-2/TRBV6-3	TRBJ2-5	many	NA	TGTGCCAGCAGTTACCGAGGTCTTCGAGAGACCCAGTACTTC	CASSYRGLRETQYF
TRBV5-6	TRBJ1-3	many	NA	TGTGCCAGCAGCTCCCGTTCTGGAAACACCATATATTTT	CASSSRSGNTIYF
TRBV20-1	TRBJ2-4	many	NA	TGCAGTGCCTCGACGGGTGTGCCGAGAAACATTCAGTACTTC	CSASTGVPRNIQYF
TRBV20-1	TRBJ2-7	many	TRBD2	TGCAGTGCTAGAGATAACTCCAGGACTAGCGGGGAGCAGTACTTC	CSARDNSRTSGEQYF
TRBV28	TRBJ1-1	few	NA	TGTGCCAGCAGTTTAGCCGGGAGGTCCACTTACGAAGCTTTCTTT	CASSLAGRSTYEAFF
TRBV19	TRBJ1-5	many	NA	TGTGCCAGTAGTATCCGGACACGGGGTAGCAATCAGCCCCAGCATTTT	CASSIRTRGSNQPQHF
TRBV6-2/TRBV6-3	TRBJ2-1	many	NA	TGTGCCAGCAGTTACTTCTCTTATGCCGGACTCAACAATGAGCAGTTCTTC	CASSYFSYAGLNNEQFF
TRBV27	TRBJ1-6	many	NA	TGTGCCAGCAGATCGGGGGGACTACCTAATTCACCCCTCCACTTT	CASRSGGLPNSPLHF